The 8 T cell receptor beta chains below come from one sample, sequenced in a study of Ad26.COV2.S vaccination and SARS-CoV-2 variants. Only in-frame clones appear in the TCRdb table, and some are missing; sequencing was by immunoSEQ multiplex PCR. The sample lists roughly 680,000 clones, 89% occurring once. Treatment meaning: approximately 18 received Ad26.COV2.S at low or high dose, single or two shots; about 5 received placebo; per-sample allocation not given. Sample collection was performed on day 63 after the first vaccine or placebo injection. The sample was peripheral blood, taken in a trial of Ad26.COV2.S vaccine versus placebo. The origin of the receptors is a person between 18 and 65 years old who received the Ad26.COV2.S COVID-19 vaccine or a placebo.

The chain links TRBV7-8 to TRBJ1-5, with D unresolved. The germline gives CDR1 SGHVS, CDR2 FQNEAQ. Trimming removed 1 base at V and 5 bases at J, with 12 bases between. CDR3 length equals 15 residues. In nucleotides, the CDR3 is TGTGCCAGCAGCTTAGGGGGAAGTTCGGATCAGCCCCAGCATTTT. Amino acids: CASSLGGSSDQPQHF.

Here the CDR3 DNA reads TGTGCCAGCAGCCAGGGACTAGCGGGAGGGCCCAGCACAGATACGCAGTATTTT. Its protein product is CASSQGLAGGPSTDTQYF. The chain is built from TRBV4-2 and TRBJ2-3, with 16 bases aligning to TRBD2. The CDR3 runs to 18 residues. Germline V gene data show CDR1 as LGHNA and CDR2 as YNFKEQ. J lost 0 bases, V lost 3 bases, and 3 bases had no gene match.

The chain recombines TRBV18 with TRBJ2-7, with D tentatively TRBD1 (6 bases). This CDR3 is built from 15 residues. Trimming shortened V by 6 bases and J by 3 bases, and 18 bases separated the two germline ends. The germline gives CDR1 KGHSH, CDR2 LQKENI. The chain's CDR3 is CASSQTGPSLYEQYF. DNA of the CDR3: TGTGCCAGCTCGCAAACAGGGCCCTCTCTCTACGAGCAGTACTTC.

The chain employs TRBV3-1 (or the pseudogene TRBV3-2) and TRBJ2-7; D perhaps matches TRBD1 (5 bases). This CDR3 comprises 15 residues. Looked up from germline, CDR1 is LGHDT and CDR2 is YNNKEL (reference sequence). V lost 0 bases, J lost 2 bases, and 11 bases lay in between. The CDR3 here is CASSQEDIATYEQYF. CDR3 bases: TGTGCCAGCAGCCAAGAGGACATTGCTACCTACGAGCAGTACTTC.

The chain is built from TRBV25-1 and TRBJ1-4, with 8 positions matching TRBD1. Trimming took 2 bases from V and 0 from J; bases not matched to a gene: 5. Germline V gives CDR1 MGHDK, CDR2 SYGVNS. CDR3 length: 17 amino acids. The CDR3 protein is CASSERDRFATNEKLFF. CDR3 in DNA: TGTGCCAGCAGTGAACGGGACAGGTTTGCAACTAATGAAAAACTGTTTTTT.

The chain employs TRBV3-1 (or the pseudogene TRBV3-2) and TRBJ1-2; tentatively, D is TRBD1 (5 bases). Trimming shortened V by 3 bases and J by 4 bases, and 18 bases separated the two germline ends. The CDR3 covers 16 residues. The germline gives CDR1 LGHDT, CDR2 YNNKEL (reference sequence). This chain's CDR3 is CASSQGVGTSSYGYTF. CDR3 nucleotide sequence: TGTGCCAGCAGCCAGGGTGTCGGGACGTCCTCCTATGGCTACACCTTC.

CDR3 sequence: CASSCDREKDIQYF. For the CDR3, the DNA is TGTGCCAGCAGCTGCGACAGGGAGAAGGACATTCAGTACTTC. The V gene is TRBV5-6, the J gene TRBJ2-4; 7 positions agree with TRBD1. After removal of 3 bases from V and 8 bases from J, the junction contained 8 bases not matched to a gene. The germline gives CDR1 SGHDT, CDR2 YYEEEE. The CDR3 covers 14 residues.

The chain uses TRBV6-5 and TRBJ1-6; no clear D. The V end lost 7 bases, the J end lost 9 bases, and 16 bases lay between the germline ends. Germline values: CDR1 MNHEY, CDR2 SVGAGI. The CDR3 length is 14 residues. The CDR3 coding sequence is TGTGCCAGCACCTTTGTCCCAAAGGGTTCACCCCTCCACTTT. Translated: CASTFVPKGSPLHF.